These T cell receptor beta chains were read from a single sample in a study of CD8 T cells in Susac syndrome. MiXCR, applied by TCRdb to the immunoSEQ multiplex PCR reads, yields one record per CDR3 protein. The table includes roughly 200,000 distinct CDR3 sequences, around 94% detected once. The sequenced sample was CD4+ T cells from PBMCs. These receptors originate from a human donor with Susac syndrome. The CDR3 runs from the conserved cysteine through the conserved F or W. Each record gives: D gene, clone size, V gene, J gene, CDR3 protein, CDR3 DNA. The D gene is left open where the match is weak. The size field is filled for only some rows; it gives once, few, many or a size class.

D gene: NA; clone size: NA; V gene: TRBV4-1; J gene: TRBJ2-1; CDR3 protein: CASSQDGFYNEQFF; CDR3 DNA: TGCGCCAGCAGCCAAGATGGGTTCTACAATGAGCAGTTCTTC
D gene: NA; clone size: NA; V gene: TRBV11-2; J gene: TRBJ2-2; CDR3 protein: CASSRAPNTGELFF; CDR3 DNA: TGTGCCAGCAGCCGGGCTCCGAACACCGGGGAGCTGTTTTTT
D gene: NA; clone size: once; V gene: TRBV5-1; J gene: TRBJ1-3; CDR3 protein: CASSLEQYSGNTIYF; CDR3 DNA: TGCGCCAGCAGCTTGGAGCAGTACTCTGGAAACACCATATATTTT
D gene: NA; clone size: NA; V gene: TRBV20-1; J gene: TRBJ1-5; CDR3 protein: CSARDAQVHQPQHF; CDR3 DNA: TGCAGTGCTAGAGATGCCCAGGTTCATCAGCCCCAGCATTTT
D gene: NA; clone size: NA; V gene: TRBV20-1; J gene: TRBJ1-4; CDR3 protein: CSARASEEKLFF; CDR3 DNA: TGCAGTGCTAGAGCCAGCGAGGAAAAACTGTTTTTT
D gene: NA; clone size: NA; V gene: TRBV27; J gene: TRBJ2-6; CDR3 protein: CASSHGSGANVLTF; CDR3 DNA: TGTGCCAGCAGTCATGGGTCTGGGGCCAACGTCCTGACTTTC
D gene: NA; clone size: NA; V gene: TRBV20-1; J gene: TRBJ1-4; CDR3 protein: CSARDTGPNEKLFF; CDR3 DNA: TGCAGTGCTAGAGATACCGGGCCCAATGAAAAACTGTTTTTT
D gene: NA; clone size: NA; V gene: TRBV7-9; J gene: TRBJ1-1; CDR3 protein: CASSSGLTNPFF; CDR3 DNA: TGTGCCAGCAGCTCCGGACTTACGAACCCTTTCTTT
D gene: TRBD1; clone size: NA; V gene: TRBV13; J gene: TRBJ2-7; CDR3 protein: CASTKLGQETYEQYF; CDR3 DNA: TGTGCCAGCACCAAATTGGGACAGGAGACCTACGAGCAGTACTTC
D gene: TRBD2; clone size: NA; V gene: TRBV15; J gene: TRBJ2-5; CDR3 protein: CATSRTSGETQYF; CDR3 DNA: TGTGCCACCAGCAGGACTAGCGGGGAGACCCAGTACTTC
D gene: NA; clone size: NA; V gene: TRBV7-9; J gene: TRBJ2-1; CDR3 protein: CASSLARNRATYNEQFF; CDR3 DNA: TGTGCCAGCAGCTTAGCGCGGAACAGGGCAACCTACAATGAGCAGTTCTTC
D gene: TRBD1; clone size: NA; V gene: TRBV28; J gene: TRBJ1-2; CDR3 protein: CASNVDRDTGYTF; CDR3 DNA: TGTGCCAGCAACGTGGACAGGGATACGGGCTACACCTTC
D gene: NA; clone size: NA; V gene: TRBV19; J gene: TRBJ1-2; CDR3 protein: CASRESDHPAYGYTF; CDR3 DNA: TGTGCCAGTAGAGAATCAGATCACCCCGCCTATGGCTACACCTTC
D gene: NA; clone size: NA; V gene: TRBV11-2; J gene: TRBJ2-7; CDR3 protein: CASSPPADEQYF; CDR3 DNA: TGTGCCAGCAGCCCTCCGGCGGACGAGCAGTACTTC
D gene: NA; clone size: NA; V gene: TRBV27; J gene: TRBJ1-2; CDR3 protein: CARKKANYGYTF; CDR3 DNA: TGTGCCAGAAAGAAGGCTAACTATGGCTACACCTTC
D gene: NA; clone size: NA; V gene: TRBV6-5; J gene: TRBJ2-7; CDR3 protein: CASSYSARGASAQYF; CDR3 DNA: TGTGCCAGCAGTTACTCGGCCAGGGGTGCCTCGGCGCAGTACTTC
D gene: NA; clone size: NA; V gene: TRBV28; J gene: TRBJ2-1; CDR3 protein: CASSFIQYNEQFF; CDR3 DNA: TGTGCCAGCAGTTTTATACAGTACAATGAGCAGTTCTTC
D gene: TRBD2; clone size: NA; V gene: TRBV9; J gene: TRBJ2-3; CDR3 protein: CASSATRTSGGNTDTQYF; CDR3 DNA: TGTGCCAGCAGCGCGACCCGGACTAGCGGGGGGAACACAGATACGCAGTATTTT
D gene: TRBD2; clone size: NA; V gene: TRBV4-2; J gene: TRBJ2-1; CDR3 protein: CASSQPPAGEYNEQFF; CDR3 DNA: TGTGCCAGCAGCCAGCCCCCAGCGGGGGAGTACAATGAGCAGTTCTTC
D gene: TRBD1; clone size: NA; V gene: TRBV25-1; J gene: TRBJ2-2; CDR3 protein: CASSEPRQGNTGELFF; CDR3 DNA: TGTGCCAGCAGTGAACCTCGACAGGGGAACACCGGGGAGCTGTTTTTT
D gene: TRBD2; clone size: NA; V gene: TRBV7-3; J gene: TRBJ2-7; CDR3 protein: CASSSFGGYEQYF; CDR3 DNA: TGTGCCAGCAGCTCCTTCGGGGGGTACGAGCAGTACTTC
D gene: NA; clone size: few; V gene: TRBV7-9; J gene: TRBJ1-1; CDR3 protein: CASSPQTEVNTEAFF; CDR3 DNA: TGTGCCAGCAGCCCTCAGACTGAGGTGAACACTGAAGCTTTCTTT
D gene: NA; clone size: NA; V gene: TRBV4-1; J gene: TRBJ1-1; CDR3 protein: CASSQEAADRMNTEAFF; CDR3 DNA: TGCGCCAGCAGCCAAGAGGCGGCTGACAGGATGAACACTGAAGCTTTCTTT
D gene: NA; clone size: NA; V gene: TRBV10-3; J gene: TRBJ2-5; CDR3 protein: CAISESGFRRETQYF; CDR3 DNA: TGTGCCATCAGTGAGTCGGGGTTTCGGAGAGAGACCCAGTACTTC
D gene: NA; clone size: NA; V gene: TRBV14; J gene: TRBJ2-1; CDR3 protein: CASSQGQGRYNEQFF; CDR3 DNA: TGTGCCAGCAGCCAAGGGCAGGGCCGGTACAATGAGCAGTTCTTC
D gene: NA; clone size: NA; V gene: TRBV19; J gene: TRBJ2-7; CDR3 protein: CASSFGRGEQYF; CDR3 DNA: TGTGCCAGTAGTTTCGGGCGGGGAGAGCAGTACTTC
D gene: NA; clone size: once; V gene: TRBV5-1; J gene: TRBJ2-1; CDR3 protein: CASREAGMGSYNEQFF; CDR3 DNA: TGCGCCAGCAGAGAAGCGGGTATGGGCTCCTACAATGAGCAGTTCTTC
D gene: TRBD2; clone size: NA; V gene: TRBV20-1; J gene: TRBJ2-3; CDR3 protein: CSARGTSGSDTDTQYF; CDR3 DNA: TGCAGTGCTAGAGGGACTAGCGGGAGTGACACAGATACGCAGTATTTT
D gene: NA; clone size: NA; V gene: TRBV20-1; J gene: TRBJ1-3; CDR3 protein: CSARTDGNTIYF; CDR3 DNA: TGCAGTGCCAGGACAGATGGAAACACCATATATTTT
D gene: TRBD2; clone size: NA; V gene: TRBV28; J gene: TRBJ2-7; CDR3 protein: CASSFRREVTYEQYF; CDR3 DNA: TGTGCCAGCAGTTTCCGGCGGGAGGTAACCTACGAGCAGTACTTC
D gene: NA; clone size: NA; V gene: TRBV20-1; J gene: TRBJ1-6; CDR3 protein: CSARDIRTSSSYNSPLHF; CDR3 DNA: TGCAGTGCTAGAGATATCCGGACGTCGAGCTCCTATAATTCACCCCTCCACTTT
D gene: TRBD1; clone size: NA; V gene: TRBV20-1; J gene: TRBJ2-2; CDR3 protein: CSARTGGAFGELFF; CDR3 DNA: TGCAGTGCTCGGACAGGGGGCGCGTTCGGGGAGCTGTTTTTT
D gene: NA; clone size: NA; V gene: TRBV28; J gene: TRBJ2-7; CDR3 protein: CASIGRAYEQYF; CDR3 DNA: TGTGCCAGCATTGGTCGTGCCTACGAGCAGTACTTC
D gene: NA; clone size: NA; V gene: TRBV5-4; J gene: TRBJ2-5; CDR3 protein: CASSLSRAAQETQYF; CDR3 DNA: TGTGCCAGCAGCTTGTCCCGGGCAGCTCAAGAGACCCAGTACTTC
D gene: NA; clone size: NA; V gene: TRBV30; J gene: TRBJ1-1; CDR3 protein: CAWSVIGDTEAFF; CDR3 DNA: TGTGCCTGGAGCGTAATTGGGGACACTGAAGCTTTCTTT
D gene: NA; clone size: once; V gene: TRBV4-3; J gene: TRBJ1-4; CDR3 protein: CASKSGGRGTNEKLFF; CDR3 DNA: TGCGCCAGCAAGTCGGGGGGCCGGGGGACTAATGAAAAACTGTTTTTT
D gene: NA; clone size: NA; V gene: TRBV20-1; J gene: TRBJ1-5; CDR3 protein: CSARGSGLVNQPQHF; CDR3 DNA: TGCAGTGCTAGAGGGTCGGGACTGGTCAATCAGCCCCAGCATTTT
D gene: NA; clone size: NA; V gene: TRBV28; J gene: TRBJ1-2; CDR3 protein: CAIPAGPSDYGYTF; CDR3 DNA: TGTGCCATTCCGGCGGGACCCTCGGACTATGGCTACACCTTC
D gene: NA; clone size: NA; V gene: TRBV2; J gene: TRBJ1-5; CDR3 protein: CASSARTASNQPQHF; CDR3 DNA: TGTGCCAGCAGTGCACGGACAGCGAGCAATCAGCCCCAGCATTTT
D gene: TRBD1; clone size: NA; V gene: TRBV29-1; J gene: TRBJ1-2; CDR3 protein: CSVESILDRGYGYTF; CDR3 DNA: TGCAGCGTTGAATCCATACTGGACAGGGGTTATGGCTACACCTTC
D gene: NA; clone size: few; V gene: TRBV18; J gene: TRBJ1-2; CDR3 protein: CASSPRDSNYGYTF; CDR3 DNA: TGTGCCAGCTCACCACGAGACTCTAACTATGGCTACACCTTC
D gene: NA; clone size: NA; V gene: TRBV19; J gene: TRBJ2-4; CDR3 protein: CASSIARRDIQYF; CDR3 DNA: TGTGCCAGTAGTATTGCCCGGCGGGACATTCAGTACTTC
D gene: TRBD1; clone size: NA; V gene: TRBV12-3/TRBV12-4; J gene: TRBJ1-1; CDR3 protein: CASRGTATMNTEAFF; CDR3 DNA: TGTGCCAGCAGAGGGACAGCAACCATGAACACTGAAGCTTTCTTT
D gene: NA; clone size: NA; V gene: TRBV23-1; J gene: TRBJ2-7; CDR3 protein: CASSLTTATYEQYF; CDR3 DNA: TGCGCCAGCAGCCTGACGACAGCCACCTACGAGCAGTACTTC
D gene: NA; clone size: NA; V gene: TRBV18; J gene: TRBJ1-2; CDR3 protein: CASSPPQPDYYGYTF; CDR3 DNA: TGTGCCAGCTCACCACCCCAGCCGGACTACTATGGCTACACCTTC
D gene: NA; clone size: NA; V gene: TRBV9; J gene: TRBJ1-6; CDR3 protein: CASSVNSRSSYNSPLHF; CDR3 DNA: TGTGCCAGCAGCGTAAATTCCCGGAGCTCCTATAATTCACCCCTCCACTTT
D gene: TRBD1; clone size: NA; V gene: TRBV3-1; J gene: TRBJ1-5; CDR3 protein: CASSQTIRQGQPQHF; CDR3 DNA: TGTGCCAGCAGCCAAACAATACGACAGGGGCAGCCCCAGCATTTT
D gene: NA; clone size: NA; V gene: TRBV29-1; J gene: TRBJ2-5; CDR3 protein: CSDQLAQETQYF; CDR3 DNA: TGCAGCGACCAACTAGCCCAAGAGACCCAGTACTTC
D gene: TRBD1; clone size: NA; V gene: TRBV4-2; J gene: TRBJ2-7; CDR3 protein: CASSRPTGTGGYEQYF; CDR3 DNA: TGTGCCAGCAGCCGCCCTACCGGGACAGGGGGCTACGAGCAGTACTTC
D gene: NA; clone size: NA; V gene: TRBV7-2; J gene: TRBJ2-3; CDR3 protein: CASSPYSSTDTQYF; CDR3 DNA: TGTGCCAGCAGCCCCTACTCTAGCACAGATACGCAGTATTTT
D gene: TRBD1; clone size: NA; V gene: TRBV6-6; J gene: TRBJ1-6; CDR3 protein: CASSDPGQGNSPLHF; CDR3 DNA: TGTGCCAGCAGTGATCCGGGACAGGGTAATTCACCCCTCCACTTT
D gene: TRBD2; clone size: NA; V gene: TRBV28; J gene: TRBJ2-1; CDR3 protein: CASSPTGTSGRSGYNEQFF; CDR3 DNA: TGTGCCAGCAGTCCCACCGGGACTAGCGGGAGATCAGGTTACAATGAGCAGTTCTTC
D gene: TRBD1; clone size: NA; V gene: TRBV2; J gene: TRBJ1-5; CDR3 protein: CASSQMGTGGETQHF; CDR3 DNA: TGTGCCAGCAGCCAGATGGGGACAGGGGGAGAGACCCAGCATTTT
D gene: TRBD2; clone size: NA; V gene: TRBV25-1; J gene: TRBJ2-5; CDR3 protein: CASSELGASGAPETQYF; CDR3 DNA: TGTGCCAGCAGTGAATTGGGAGCTAGCGGGGCCCCAGAGACCCAGTACTTC
D gene: NA; clone size: NA; V gene: TRBV15; J gene: TRBJ2-4; CDR3 protein: CATSRDKGLAKNIQYF; CDR3 DNA: TGTGCCACCAGCAGAGATAAGGGGCTAGCCAAAAACATTCAGTACTTC